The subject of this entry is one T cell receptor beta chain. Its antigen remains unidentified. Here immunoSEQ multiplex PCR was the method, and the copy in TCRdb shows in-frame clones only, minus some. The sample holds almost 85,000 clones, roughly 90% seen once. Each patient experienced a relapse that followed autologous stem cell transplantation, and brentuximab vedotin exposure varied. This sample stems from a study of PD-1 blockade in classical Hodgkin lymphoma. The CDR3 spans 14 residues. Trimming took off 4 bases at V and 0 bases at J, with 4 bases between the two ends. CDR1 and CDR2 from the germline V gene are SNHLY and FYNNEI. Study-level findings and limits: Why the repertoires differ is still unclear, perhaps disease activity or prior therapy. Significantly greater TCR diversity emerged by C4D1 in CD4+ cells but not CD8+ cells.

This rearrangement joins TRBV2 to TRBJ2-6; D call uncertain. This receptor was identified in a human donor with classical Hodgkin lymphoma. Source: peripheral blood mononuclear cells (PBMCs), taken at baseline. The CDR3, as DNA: TGTGCCAGCAGTGTTGCCTCTGGGGCCAACGTCCTGACTTTC. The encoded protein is CASSVASGANVLTF. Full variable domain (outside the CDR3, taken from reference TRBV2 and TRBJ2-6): EPEVTQTPSHQVTQMGQEVILRCVPISNHLYFYWYRQILGQKVEFLVSFYNNEISEKSEIFDDQFSVERPDGSNFTLKIRSTKLEDSAMYFCASSVASGANVLTFGAGSRLTVL.